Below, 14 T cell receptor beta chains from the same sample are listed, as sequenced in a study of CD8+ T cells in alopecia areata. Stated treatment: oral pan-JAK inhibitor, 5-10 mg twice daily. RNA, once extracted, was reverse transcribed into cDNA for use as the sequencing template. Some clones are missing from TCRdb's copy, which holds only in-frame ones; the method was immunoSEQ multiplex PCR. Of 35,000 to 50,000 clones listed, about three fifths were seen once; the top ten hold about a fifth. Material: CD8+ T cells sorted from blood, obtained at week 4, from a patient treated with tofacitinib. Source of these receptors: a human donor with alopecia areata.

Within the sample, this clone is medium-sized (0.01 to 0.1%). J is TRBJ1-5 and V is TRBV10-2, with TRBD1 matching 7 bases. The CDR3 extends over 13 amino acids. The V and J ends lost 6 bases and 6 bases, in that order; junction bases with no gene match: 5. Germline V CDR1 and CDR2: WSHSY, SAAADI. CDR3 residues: CASSIDRAQPQHF. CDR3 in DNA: TGCGCCAGCAGCATCGACAGGGCTCAGCCCCAGCATTTT.

The DNA of the CDR3 is TGCAGCGCCGCGGCGGGAAACACCATATATTTT. The encoded protein is CSAAAGNTIYF. This chain joins TRBV29-1 and TRBJ1-3; D is uncertain. The ends were cut back, 7 bases at V and 4 bases at J, with 8 bases in the middle. In germline, CDR1 is SQVTM, CDR2 ANQGSEA. This CDR3 has 11 amino acids.

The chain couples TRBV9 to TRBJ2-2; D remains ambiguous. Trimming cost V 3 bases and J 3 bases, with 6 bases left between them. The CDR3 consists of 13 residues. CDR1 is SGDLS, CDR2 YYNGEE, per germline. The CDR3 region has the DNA TGTGCCAGCAGCGACCGATACACCGGGGAGCTGTTTTTT. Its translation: CASSDRYTGELFF.

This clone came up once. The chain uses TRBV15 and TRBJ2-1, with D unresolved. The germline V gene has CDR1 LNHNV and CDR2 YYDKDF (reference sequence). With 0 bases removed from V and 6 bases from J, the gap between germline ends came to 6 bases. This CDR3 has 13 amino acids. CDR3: CATSRDRSNEQFF. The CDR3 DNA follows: TGTGCCACCAGCAGAGATCGGTCCAATGAGCAGTTCTTC.

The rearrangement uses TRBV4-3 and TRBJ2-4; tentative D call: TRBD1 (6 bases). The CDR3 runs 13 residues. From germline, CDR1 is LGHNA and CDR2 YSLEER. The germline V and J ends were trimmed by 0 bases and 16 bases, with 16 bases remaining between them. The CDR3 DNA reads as TGCGCCAGCAGCCAAGATCCTTCGGACAGACTATACTTC. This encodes CASSQDPSDRLYF.

CDR3 protein: CASSPARETQYF. The CDR3 coding sequence is TGTGCCAGCAGCCCCGCTAGAGAGACCCAGTACTTC. The V gene is TRBV28, the J gene TRBJ2-5; D unclear. Germline V lookup: CDR1 MDHEN, CDR2 SYDVKM. The length of the CDR3 is 12 residues. Trimming took off 6 bases at V and 4 bases at J, with 9 bases between the two ends. The whole variable domain, remainder taken from reference TRBV28 and TRBJ2-5, is DVKVTQSSRYLVKRTGEKVFLECVQDMDHENMFWYRQDPGLGLRLIYFSYDVKMKEKGDIPEGYSVSREKKERFSLILESASTNQTSMYLCASSPARETQYFGPGTRLLVL.

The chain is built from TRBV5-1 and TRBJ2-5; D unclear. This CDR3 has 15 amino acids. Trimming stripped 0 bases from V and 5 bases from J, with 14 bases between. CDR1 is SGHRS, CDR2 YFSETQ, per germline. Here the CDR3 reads CASSLGRGHTETQYF. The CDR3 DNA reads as TGCGCCAGCAGCTTGGGTCGTGGCCATACCGAGACCCAGTACTTC.

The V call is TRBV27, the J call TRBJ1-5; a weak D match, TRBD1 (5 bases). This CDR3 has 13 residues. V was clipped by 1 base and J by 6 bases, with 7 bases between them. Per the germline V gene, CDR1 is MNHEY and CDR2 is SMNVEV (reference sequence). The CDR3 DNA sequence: TGTGCCAGCAGTTTATGGGGGGGTCAGCCCCAGCATTTT. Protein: CASSLWGGQPQHF.

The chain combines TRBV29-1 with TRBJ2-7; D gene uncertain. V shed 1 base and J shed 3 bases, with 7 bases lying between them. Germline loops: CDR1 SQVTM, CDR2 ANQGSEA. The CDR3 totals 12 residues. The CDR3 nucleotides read TGCAGCGTTGAAGGCGCAGACTACGAGCAGTACTTC. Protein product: CSVEGADYEQYF.

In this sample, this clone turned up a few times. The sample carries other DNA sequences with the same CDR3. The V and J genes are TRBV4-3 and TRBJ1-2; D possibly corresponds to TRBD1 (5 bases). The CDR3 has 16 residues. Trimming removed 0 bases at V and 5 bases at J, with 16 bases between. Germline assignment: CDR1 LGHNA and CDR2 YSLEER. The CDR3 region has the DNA TGCGCCAGCAGCCAAGATCGAGGGGCTGGTGGTTATGGCTACACCTTC. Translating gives CASSQDRGAGGYGYTF.

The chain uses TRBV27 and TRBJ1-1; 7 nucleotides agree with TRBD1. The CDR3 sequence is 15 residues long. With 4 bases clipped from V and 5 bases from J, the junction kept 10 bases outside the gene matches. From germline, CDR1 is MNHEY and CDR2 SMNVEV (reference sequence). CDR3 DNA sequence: TGTGCCAGCAGTTCGAACGACAGGGATGGGACTGAAGCTTTCTTT. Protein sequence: CASSSNDRDGTEAFF.

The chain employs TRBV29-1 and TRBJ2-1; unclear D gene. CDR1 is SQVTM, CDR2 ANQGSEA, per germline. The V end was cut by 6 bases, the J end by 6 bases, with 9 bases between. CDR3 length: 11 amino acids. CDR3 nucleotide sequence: TGCAGCGTCCGGGCAGCCAATGAGCAGTTCTTC. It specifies CSVRAANEQFF.

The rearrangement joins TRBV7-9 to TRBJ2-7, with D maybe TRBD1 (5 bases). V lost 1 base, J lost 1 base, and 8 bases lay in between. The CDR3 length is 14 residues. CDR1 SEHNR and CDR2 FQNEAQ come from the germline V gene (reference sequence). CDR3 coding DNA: TGTGCCAGCAGCTTAGTTTCAGGGTCCTACGAGCAGTACTTC. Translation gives CASSLVSGSYEQYF.

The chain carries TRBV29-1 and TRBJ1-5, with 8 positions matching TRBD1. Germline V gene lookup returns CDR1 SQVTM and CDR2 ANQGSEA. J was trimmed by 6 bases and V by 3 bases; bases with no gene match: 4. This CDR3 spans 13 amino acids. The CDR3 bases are TGCAGCGTTGAGACAGGGGCGGGTCAGCCCCAGCATTTT. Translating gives CSVETGAGQPQHF.